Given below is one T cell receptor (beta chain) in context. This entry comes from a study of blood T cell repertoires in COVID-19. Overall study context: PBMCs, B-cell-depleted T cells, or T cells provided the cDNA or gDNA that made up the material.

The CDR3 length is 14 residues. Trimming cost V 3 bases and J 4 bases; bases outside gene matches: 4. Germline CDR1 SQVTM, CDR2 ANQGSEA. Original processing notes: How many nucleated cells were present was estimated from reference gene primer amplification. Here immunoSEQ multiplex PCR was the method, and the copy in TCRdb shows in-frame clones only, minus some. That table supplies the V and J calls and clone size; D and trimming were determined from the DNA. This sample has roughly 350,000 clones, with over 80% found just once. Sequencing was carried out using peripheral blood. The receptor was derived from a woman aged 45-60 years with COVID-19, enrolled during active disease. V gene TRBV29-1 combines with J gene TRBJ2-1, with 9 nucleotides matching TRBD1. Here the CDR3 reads CSVEGQGRYNEQFF. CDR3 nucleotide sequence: TGCAGCGTTGAGGGACAGGGCCGATACAATGAGCAGTTCTTC.